These 13 T cell receptor beta chains share one sample of origin, sequenced in a study of T-cell memory formation after mild COVID-19. TCRdb used MiXCR to reprocess the 5' RACE reads, holding one entry per CDR3 protein. The table shows around 300,000 distinct CDR3 sequences, with roughly 18% occurring only once. Sequenced input: PBMCs or a T cell subset sorted from them (not recorded which). These receptors all stem from a man younger than 35 who had mild COVID-19 (a few samples of this study predate the infection). Cell type and time point are not known.

V usage is TRBV29-1 and J usage is TRBJ1-5; 7 nucleotides match TRBD1. J gave up 4 bases and V 3 bases, and 6 bases lay outside the gene matches. CDR3 length: 14 residues. Per germline, CDR1 SQVTM and CDR2 ANQGSEA. CDR3 sequence (DNA): TGCAGCGTTGAGTGGACAGGTATGAATCAGCCCCAGCATTTT. Translated: CSVEWTGMNQPQHF.

The chain uses TRBV10-3 and TRBJ2-1; either TRBD1 or TRBD2 may supply D (6 bases each). Deletions cut 10 bases from V and 2 bases from J, with 24 bases between. The CDR3 is made up of 17 amino acids. Germline CDR1 and CDR2: ENHRY and SYGVKD. The CDR3 loop is CATHYTRGRSAYNEQFF. CDR3 DNA sequence: TGTGCCACCCATTACACTCGGGGGCGTTCAGCCTACAATGAGCAGTTCTTC.

The CDR3: CASRTGLAGGTGELFF. CDR3 sequence (DNA): TGCGCCAGCAGGACCGGACTAGCGGGGGGCACCGGGGAGCTGTTTTTT. The chain carries TRBV5-1 and TRBJ2-2; 14 bases are shared with TRBD2. This CDR3 has 16 residues. V lost 5 bases to trimming and J lost 4 bases; unmatched junction nucleotides: 4. Germline V gene sequence: CDR1 SGHRS, CDR2 YFSETQ.

The chain is built from TRBV6-2 or TRBV6-3 and TRBJ2-5; no clear D. The V end lost 4 bases, the J end lost 4 bases, and 10 bases lay between the germline ends. Germline CDR1 and CDR2: MNHEY and SVGEGT. The CDR3 runs 13 residues. CDR3 region: CASSSTLGETQYF. The CDR3 nucleotides read TGTGCCAGCAGTTCAACCTTGGGAGAGACCCAGTACTTC.

This clonotype has more than one count but fewer than ten. The V call is TRBV20-1, the J call TRBJ2-7; 11 positions agree with TRBD2. The CDR3 covers 14 residues. Germline lookup yields CDR1 DFQATT and CDR2 SNEGSKA (reference sequence). With 6 bases clipped from V and 2 bases from J, the junction kept 6 bases outside the gene matches. DNA of the CDR3: TGCAGTGCCACGACTAGCGGGGCCCCCTACGAGCAGTACTTC. Translation gives CSATTSGAPYEQYF.

The sample holds a few counts of this clonotype. V and J are TRBV6-2 or TRBV6-3 and TRBJ1-1, with D uncertain. V lost 0 bases, J lost 1 base, and 9 bases lay in between. This CDR3 has 15 residues. Germline V gene data show CDR1 as MNHEY and CDR2 as SVGEGT. CDR3 bases: TGTGCCAGCAGTTACTCGCCAGGAGAGAACACTGAAGCTTTCTTT. Translated: CASSYSPGENTEAFF.

This clonotype was recorded at least ten times. This sequence joins TRBV5-1 and TRBJ2-1; TRBD2 matches at 9 bases. V was clipped by 0 bases and J by 2 bases; unmatched bases: 0. The germline gives CDR1 SGHRS, CDR2 YFSETQ. CDR3 length: 15 amino acids. The CDR3 bases are TGCGCCAGCAGCTTGGGCGGGGGGGCCTACAATGAGCAGTTCTTC. This codes for CASSLGGGAYNEQFF.

V is TRBV20-1 and J is TRBJ2-1; 8 positions match TRBD1. Germline CDR1 DFQATT, CDR2 SNEGSKA (reference sequence). CDR3 length: 13 residues. V lost 4 bases and J lost 5; bases outside the gene matches: 4. Here the CDR3 DNA reads TGCAGTGCTATGGGACAGGCCGACAATGAGCAGTTCTTC. It is translated as CSAMGQADNEQFF.

This clonotype was recorded a few times. The CDR3 bases are TGTGCCAGCAGCCCTGGAACCCACAATGAGCAGTTCTTC. Its translation is CASSPGTHNEQFF. The chain carries TRBV7-9 and TRBJ2-1; D ambiguous. CDR1 and CDR2 (germline): SEHNR, FQNEAQ (reference sequence). V lost 5 bases and J lost 5, with 10 bases in between. The CDR3 has 13 residues.

The chain links TRBV7-7 to TRBJ2-7; D is ambiguous. Trimming shortened V by 1 base and J by 5 bases, and 9 bases separated the two germline ends. The CDR3 is made up of 13 amino acids. Germline V gives CDR1 SSHAT, CDR2 FNYEAQ (reference sequence). For the CDR3, the DNA is TGTGCCAGCAGCTTAGACGGCCGCCACGAGCAGTACTTC. Translating gives CASSLDGRHEQYF.

The rearrangement joins TRBV18 to TRBJ2-5; D gene ambiguous. The germline V gene has CDR1 KGHSH and CDR2 LQKENI. V dropped 5 bases and J dropped 0 bases, with 13 bases sitting between them. The CDR3 sequence is 15 residues long. The CDR3 DNA is TGTGCCAGCTCAGCCAGCGCCGGATACCAAGAGACCCAGTACTTC. This gives the protein CASSASAGYQETQYF.

Ten or more counts support this clonotype. The genes are TRBV4-1 and TRBJ1-2, with a possible D match to TRBD1 (5 bases). V was pared by 3 bases and J by 7 bases, with 24 bases between. The CDR3 contains 17 residues. The germline CDR1 and CDR2 sequences are MGHRA and YSYEKL. CDR3 region: CASSHPGRPGLRSGYTF. CDR3 nucleotides: TGCGCCAGCAGCCACCCCGGGCGGCCGGGACTGAGATCTGGCTACACCTTC.

Ten or more counts support this clonotype. This chain links TRBV5-1 with TRBJ2-4; D is undetermined. Germline CDR1 SGHRS, CDR2 YFSETQ. This CDR3 is built from 13 residues. V shed 0 bases and J shed 7 bases, with 8 bases lying between them. The CDR3 protein is CASSLAGSNIQYF. In nucleotides, the CDR3 is TGCGCCAGCAGCTTGGCGGGTTCTAACATTCAGTACTTC.